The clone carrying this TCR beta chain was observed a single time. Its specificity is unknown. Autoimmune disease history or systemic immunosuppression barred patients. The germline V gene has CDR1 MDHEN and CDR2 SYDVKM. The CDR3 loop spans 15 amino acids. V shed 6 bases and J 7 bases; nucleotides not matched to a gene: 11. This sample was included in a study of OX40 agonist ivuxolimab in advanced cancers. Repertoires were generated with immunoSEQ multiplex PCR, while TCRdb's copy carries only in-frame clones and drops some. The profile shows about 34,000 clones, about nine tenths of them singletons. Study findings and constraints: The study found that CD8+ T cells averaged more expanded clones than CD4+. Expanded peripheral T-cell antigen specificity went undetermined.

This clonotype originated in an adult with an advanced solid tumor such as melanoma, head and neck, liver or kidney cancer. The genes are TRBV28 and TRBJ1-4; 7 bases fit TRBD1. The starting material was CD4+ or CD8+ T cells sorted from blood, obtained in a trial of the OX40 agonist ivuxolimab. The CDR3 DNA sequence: TGTGCCAGCAGCCCACAGGGGTTTTTCGGTGAAAAACTGTTTTTT. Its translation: CASSPQGFFGEKLFF.